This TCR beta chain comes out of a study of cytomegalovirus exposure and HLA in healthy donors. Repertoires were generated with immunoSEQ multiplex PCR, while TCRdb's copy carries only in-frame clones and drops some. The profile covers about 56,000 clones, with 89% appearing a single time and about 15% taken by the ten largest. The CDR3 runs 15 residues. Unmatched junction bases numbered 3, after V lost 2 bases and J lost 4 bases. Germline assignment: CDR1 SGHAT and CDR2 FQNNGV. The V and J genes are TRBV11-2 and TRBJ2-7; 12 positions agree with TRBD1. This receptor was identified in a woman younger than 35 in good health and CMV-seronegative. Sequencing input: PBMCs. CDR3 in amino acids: CASSLRDRGPYEQYF. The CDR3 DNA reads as TGTGCCAGCAGCTTAAGGGACAGGGGGCCTTACGAGCAGTACTTC. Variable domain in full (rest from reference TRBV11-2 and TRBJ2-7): EAGVAQSPRYKIIEKRQSVAFWCNPISGHATLYWYQQILGQGPKLLIQFQNNGVVDDSQLPKDRFSAERLKGVDSTLKIQPAKLEDSAVYLCASSLRDRGPYEQYFGPGTRLTVT.